This TCR beta chain was obtained from a study of blood T cell repertoires in COVID-19. Study information: Acute and convalescent COVID-19 specimens originated in the United States, Italy and Spain. Sources were T cells, B-cell-depleted T cells, or PBMCs; the material itself was cDNA or gDNA.

In the authors' methods: The assay estimated nucleated cells by amplifying reference gene primers. Only in-frame clones appear in the TCRdb table, and some are missing; sequencing was by immunoSEQ multiplex PCR. The DNA gave D and trimming, while V, J and clone size come from that table. Among about 210,000 clones, 83% were seen once, and the ten largest hold roughly 2.9%. The TCR sequence derives from a man in his fifties with active or convalescent COVID-19. Sequenced sample: peripheral blood.

The CDR3 reads CAWRQGAKTQYF. The CDR3 DNA sequence: TGTGCCTGGCGACAGGGGGCGAAGACCCAGTACTTC. This rearrangement joins TRBV30 to TRBJ2-5, with 10 bases fitting TRBD1. The CDR3 sequence is 12 residues long. CDR1 GTSNPN and CDR2 SVGIG come from the germline V gene (reference sequence). V gave up 5 bases and J gave up 6 bases; unmatched junction bases: 3.